Detailed here is one T cell receptor (beta chain). The antigen is unknown. The data originate from a study of radiotherapy plus CTLA-4 blockade in lung cancer. This CDR3 has 13 amino acids. Looked up from germline, CDR1 is LNHDA and CDR2 is SQIVND (reference sequence). Between the trimmed V and J ends, which lost 0 bases and 7 bases, there was a span of 9 bases. TCRdb's copy holds only in-frame clones and misses some; the assay was immunoSEQ multiplex PCR. Counted here are roughly 32,000 clones, roughly 70% occurring once; the ten biggest clones make up roughly 15%. General study points: In blood, after radiotherapy plus ipilimumab, tumor-derived TCR clones expanded.

The receptor was derived from a human donor with non-small cell lung cancer that progressed on radiotherapy plus ipilimumab. This material consisted of peripheral blood, taken from a patient treated with radiotherapy plus ipilimumab. The genes are TRBV19 and TRBJ1-1; no definite D call. CDR3 amino acids: CASSIDFGLEAFF. CDR3 DNA: TGTGCCAGTAGTATAGATTTTGGGCTTGAAGCTTTCTTT.